The entry below describes one T cell receptor beta chain. RNA extraction and reverse transcription yielded cDNA as sequencing template. The protocol was immunoSEQ multiplex PCR, while the TCRdb copy is restricted to in-frame clones and leaves out a portion. The repertoire holds around 190,000 clones, approximately 53% seen once, with nearly 5% in the top ten. These data come from a study of CD8+ T cells in alopecia areata. This CDR3 comprises 15 residues. V lost 0 bases to trimming and J lost 0 bases, with 8 bases between them. Germline CDR1 reads SGHRS; CDR2 reads YFSETQ. This chain uses TRBV5-1 with TRBJ2-3, with D possibly matching TRBD1 (5 bases). The material sequenced was CD8+ T cells sorted from blood. The receptor was derived from a human donor in good health. The CDR3 loop is CASSLEGQSTDTQYF. CDR3 bases: TGCGCCAGCAGCTTGGAGGGGCAGAGCACAGATACGCAGTATTTT.